This TCR beta chain emerged from a study of blood T cells in healthy people across ages. Study results and caveats: Whereas aged donors had fewer naive CD4+ cells, long-lived donors had more of them and higher diversity.

Each sample used at least 7 million PBMCs. Alongside a J-beta primer mix, a sample-barcoded 5' primer served in a second PCR lasting roughly 7 to 11 cycles. TCRdb independently ran MiXCR on the 5' RACE reads; one entry per CDR3 protein. The data show 1.5 million to 2 million distinct CDR3 sequences, with 28% seen just once and roughly 8% held by the top ten. The CDR3 extends over 22 amino acids. Germline-derived CDR1 and CDR2 are SGHVS and FQNEAQ. Losses at the gene ends were 0 bases for V and 3 bases for J; bases not matched to a gene: 16. In this sample, this clonotype turned up many times. Antigen: not known.

The chain is built from TRBV7-8 and TRBJ2-1, with 14 bases identical to TRBD2. This receptor was taken from a young woman in good health. Input material: blood. The DNA of the CDR3 is TGTGCCAGCAGCTTAGCTCTTATCGGGACTAGCGGGAGTGTATCATTCTACAATGAGCAGTTCTTC. Translated: CASSLALIGTSGSVSFYNEQFF.